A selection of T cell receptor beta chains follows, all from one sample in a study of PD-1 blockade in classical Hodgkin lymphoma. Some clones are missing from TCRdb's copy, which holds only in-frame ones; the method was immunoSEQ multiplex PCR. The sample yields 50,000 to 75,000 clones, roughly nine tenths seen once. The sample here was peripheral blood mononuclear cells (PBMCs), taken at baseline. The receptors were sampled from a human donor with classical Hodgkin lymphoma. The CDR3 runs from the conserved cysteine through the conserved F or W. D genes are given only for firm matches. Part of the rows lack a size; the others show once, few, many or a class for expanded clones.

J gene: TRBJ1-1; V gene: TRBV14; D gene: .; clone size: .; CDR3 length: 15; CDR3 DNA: TGTGCCAGCAGCCAAGAAGTACCGGGAGGCACTGAAGCTTTCTTT; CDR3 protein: CASSQEVPGGTEAFF
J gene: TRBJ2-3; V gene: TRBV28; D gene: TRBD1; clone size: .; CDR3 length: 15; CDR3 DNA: TGTGCCAGCAGCCGGACAGGGGTTAACACAGATACGCAGTATTTT; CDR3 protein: CASSRTGVNTDTQYF
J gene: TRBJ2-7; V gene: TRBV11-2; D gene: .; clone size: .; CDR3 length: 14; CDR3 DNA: TGTGCCAGCAGGGGGGGGACAAGACTCTACGAGCAGTACTTC; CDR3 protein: CASRGGTRLYEQYF
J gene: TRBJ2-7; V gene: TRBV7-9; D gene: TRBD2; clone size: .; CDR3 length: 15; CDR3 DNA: TGTGCCAGCAGCGGCTCGGGACTAGGTATCTACGAGCAGTACTTC; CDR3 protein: CASSGSGLGIYEQYF
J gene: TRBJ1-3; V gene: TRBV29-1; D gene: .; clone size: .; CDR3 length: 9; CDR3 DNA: TGTAGCGTAGGGAACACCATATATTTT; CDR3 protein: CSVGNTIYF
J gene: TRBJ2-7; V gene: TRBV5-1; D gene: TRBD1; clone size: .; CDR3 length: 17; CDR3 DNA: TGCGCCAGCAGCTTGGCCGGGGTTGGGACAGGGCTTTACGAGCAGTACTTC; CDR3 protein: CASSLAGVGTGLYEQYF
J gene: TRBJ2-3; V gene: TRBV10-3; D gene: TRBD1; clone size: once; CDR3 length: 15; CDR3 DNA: TGTGCCATCAGTGGTGACAGGGGTGGAACAGATACGCAGTATTTT; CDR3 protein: CAISGDRGGTDTQYF
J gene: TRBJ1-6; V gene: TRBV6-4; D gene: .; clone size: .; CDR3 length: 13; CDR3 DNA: TGTGCCAGCAGTGACAGAGTCAATTCACCCCTCCACTTT; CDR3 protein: CASSDRVNSPLHF
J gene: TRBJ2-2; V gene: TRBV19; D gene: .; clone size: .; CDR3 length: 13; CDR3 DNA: TGTATTGTGGGGAAGGGGGAGGACGGGGAGCTGTTTTTT; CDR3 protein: CIVGKGEDGELFF
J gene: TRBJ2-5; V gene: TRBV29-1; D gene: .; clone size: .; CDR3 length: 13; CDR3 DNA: TGCAGCGCCGATAGGGGTAACCAAGAGACCCAGTACTTC; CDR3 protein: CSADRGNQETQYF
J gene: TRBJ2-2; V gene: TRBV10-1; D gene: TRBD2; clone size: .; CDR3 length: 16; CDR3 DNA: TGCGCCAGCAGTGAACTTCGGACTAGCCCCCCCGGGGAGCTGTTTTTT; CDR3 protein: CASSELRTSPPGELFF
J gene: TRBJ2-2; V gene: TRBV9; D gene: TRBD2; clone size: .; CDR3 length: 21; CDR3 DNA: TGTGCCAGCAGCACGAAATTACCGGGACTAGCGGAAGATTCGAACACCGGGGAGCTGTTTTTT; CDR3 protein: CASSTKLPGLAEDSNTGELFF
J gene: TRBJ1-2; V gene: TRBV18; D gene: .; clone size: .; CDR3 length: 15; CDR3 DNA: TGTGCCAGCTCACCACCGCAAGAAAAGCCGCAGGGCTACACCTTC; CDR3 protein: CASSPPQEKPQGYTF
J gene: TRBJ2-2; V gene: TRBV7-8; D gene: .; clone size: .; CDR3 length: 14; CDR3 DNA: TGTGCCAGCAGCAACCTAGCAGACACCGGGGAGCTGTTTTTT; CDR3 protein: CASSNLADTGELFF
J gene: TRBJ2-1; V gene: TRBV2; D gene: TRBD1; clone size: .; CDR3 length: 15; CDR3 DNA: TGTGCCAGCCCCCTAAGGGGACAGGGGGCACATGAGCAGTTCTTC; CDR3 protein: CASPLRGQGAHEQFF
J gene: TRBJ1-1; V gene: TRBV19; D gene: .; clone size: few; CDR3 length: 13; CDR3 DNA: TGTGCCAGTAGTATATCCGGGATTCTTGAAGCTTTCTTT; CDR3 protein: CASSISGILEAFF
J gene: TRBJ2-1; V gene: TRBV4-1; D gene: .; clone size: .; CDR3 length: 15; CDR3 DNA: TGCGCCAGCAGACCCGACGGGGTTTTGTACAATGAGCAGTTCTTC; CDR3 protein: CASRPDGVLYNEQFF
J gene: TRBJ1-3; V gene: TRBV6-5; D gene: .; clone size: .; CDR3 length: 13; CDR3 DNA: TGTGCCAGCAGTCCGGACTCTGGAAACACCATATATTTT; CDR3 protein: CASSPDSGNTIYF
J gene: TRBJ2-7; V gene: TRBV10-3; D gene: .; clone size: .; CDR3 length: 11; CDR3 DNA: TGTGCCATCAGTCGGGACTACGAGCAGTACTTC; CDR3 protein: CAISRDYEQYF
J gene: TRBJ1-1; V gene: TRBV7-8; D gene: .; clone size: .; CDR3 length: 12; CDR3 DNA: TGTGCCAGCAGCCCATCAGGACCAGGCGCTTTCTTT; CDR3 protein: CASSPSGPGAFF
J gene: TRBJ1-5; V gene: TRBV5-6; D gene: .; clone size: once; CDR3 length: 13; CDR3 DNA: TGTGCCAGCAGTTTACAGGGACTGGCGCCCCAGCATTTT; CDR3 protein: CASSLQGLAPQHF
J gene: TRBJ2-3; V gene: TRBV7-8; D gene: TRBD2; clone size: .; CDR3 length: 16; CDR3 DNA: TGTGCCAGCAGCTTAAGACAGCGGGGGGGACCAGATACGCAGTATTTT; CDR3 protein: CASSLRQRGGPDTQYF
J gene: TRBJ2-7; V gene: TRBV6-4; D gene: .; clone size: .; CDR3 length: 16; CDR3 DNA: TGTGCCAGCAGTGACACGAGGAGGACAGAGCTCTTCGAGCAGTACTTC; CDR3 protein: CASSDTRRTELFEQYF
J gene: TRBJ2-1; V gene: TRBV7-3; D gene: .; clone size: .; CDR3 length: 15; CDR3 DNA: TGTGCCAGCAGCTTGGGGGCAGATCAGGTCCATGAGCAGTTCTTC; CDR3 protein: CASSLGADQVHEQFF
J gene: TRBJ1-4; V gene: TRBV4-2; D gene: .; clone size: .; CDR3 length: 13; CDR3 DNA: TGTGCCAGCAGCCAAGATCGAGGTGAAAAACTGTTTTTT; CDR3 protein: CASSQDRGEKLFF
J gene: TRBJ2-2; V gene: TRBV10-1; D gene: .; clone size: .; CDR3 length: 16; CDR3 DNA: TGCGCCAGCAGTGAGTTGGGGACGATTAACACCGGGGAGCTGTTTTTT; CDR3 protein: CASSELGTINTGELFF
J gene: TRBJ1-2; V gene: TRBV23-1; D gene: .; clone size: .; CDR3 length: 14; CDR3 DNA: TGCGCCAGCAGTCAATACCCAGGGGAAAATGGCTACACCTTC; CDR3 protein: CASSQYPGENGYTF
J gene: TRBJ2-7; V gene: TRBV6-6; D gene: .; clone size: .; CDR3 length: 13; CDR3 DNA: TGTGCCAGCAGTTACTCAGGGGGAGTCGAGCAGTACTTC; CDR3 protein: CASSYSGGVEQYF
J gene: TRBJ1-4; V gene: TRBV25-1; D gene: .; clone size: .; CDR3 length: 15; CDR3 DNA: TGTGCCAGCAGTGACACGGGACTGATTAATGAAAAACTGTTTTTT; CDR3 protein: CASSDTGLINEKLFF
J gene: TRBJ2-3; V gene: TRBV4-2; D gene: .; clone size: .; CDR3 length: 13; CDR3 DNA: TGTGCCAGCAGGGGGGGGCCTGACGATACGCAGTATTTT; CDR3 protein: CASRGGPDDTQYF
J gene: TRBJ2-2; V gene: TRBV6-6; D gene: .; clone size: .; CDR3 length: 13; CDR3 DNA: TGTGCCAGCAGGCCCCGACAGGCCGGGGAGCTGTTTTTT; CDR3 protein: CASRPRQAGELFF
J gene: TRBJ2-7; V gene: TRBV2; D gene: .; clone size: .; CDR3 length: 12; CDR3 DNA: TGTGCCAGCAAACCGCGAGGGGGGCCCCGGGACTTC; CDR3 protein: CASKPRGGPRDF
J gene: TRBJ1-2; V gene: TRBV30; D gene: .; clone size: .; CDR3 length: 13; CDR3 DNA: TGTGCCTTGTTAAGGATAGGAAACTATGGCTACACCTTC; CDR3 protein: CALLRIGNYGYTF